This record concerns one TCR beta chain sequence. Its antigen is as yet unknown. The CDR3 extends over 18 amino acids. V was pared by 4 bases and J by 1 base, with 10 bases of the junction left unmatched. The germline gives CDR1 MDHEN, CDR2 SYDVKM. The TCRbeta library incorporated unique molecular identifiers. One entry per CDR3 protein results from TCRdb running MiXCR on the PCR reads. The sample yields 500,000 to 750,000 distinct CDR3 sequences, roughly 27% seen once. This record belongs to a study of T-cell reconstitution after alpha-beta-depleted transplantation in children. Findings and limits, study-wide: It was surviving recipient T cells and thymic progenitors that gave some patients high TCRbeta diversity at day 60. Alpha-beta T cells present about two months after transplant were reported to originate from several hundred expanded graft clones. Hyperexpanded clones declined; after one year, newly produced T cells mostly supplied diversity.

The chain employs TRBV28 and TRBJ2-4, with 10 bases fitting TRBD2. Sequencing used PBMCs, obtained before TCRalphabeta/CD19-depleted stem cell transplant. The clonotype was recovered from a boy younger than two with Wiskott-Aldrich syndrome, due to receive a stem cell transplant. As DNA, the CDR3 is TGTGCCAGCAGTTCCCTCGGAGCGGGAGGGCCCGCCAAAAACATTCAGTACTTC. This encodes CASSSLGAGGPAKNIQYF.